The 3 T cell receptor beta chains listed next were all sequenced from one sample in a study of T cell responses to AZD1222 COVID-19 vaccine (dated by TCRdb to about 2021). Per the publication, the time point label means: baseline before first vaccination. The method was the immunoSEQ multiplex PCR assay. Entries here come from immuneACCESS through TCRdb and include only in-frame sequences with V and J called. Some clones fail to appear in such tables; in the studies checked, an unresolved V gene covers under half of the shortfall, and the cause of the remainder is unknown. The sample data list over 150,000 clones, and around nine tenths of these were observed just once. Of the sample, approximately 0.49% is held by the ten largest clones. The sequencing here drew on peripheral blood, taken on day 0 of AZD1222 vaccination. Source of these receptors: an adult in good health.

This chain links TRBV4-1 with TRBJ1-5; D gene uncertain. The germline V and J ends were trimmed by 4 bases and 4 bases, with 14 bases remaining between them. There are 15 residues in the CDR3. Germline CDR1 MGHRA, CDR2 YSYEKL. The CDR3 sequence is CASSPGHGLNQPQHF. The CDR3 DNA reads TGCGCCAGCAGCCCGGGCCACGGACTAAATCAGCCCCAGCATTTT.

V is TRBV19 and J is TRBJ1-2; TRBD1 matches at 7 bases. The CDR3 totals 16 residues. CDR1 LNHDA and CDR2 SQIVND come from the germline V gene (reference sequence). Trimming removed 3 bases from V and 6 bases from J; junction bases left unmatched: 13. Here the CDR3 DNA reads TGTGCCAGTAGTATGGGCCCCCCACAGGGGTCTAATGGCTACACCTTC. Encoded protein: CASSMGPPQGSNGYTF.

V gene TRBV2 combines with J gene TRBJ1-5, with D perhaps matching TRBD1 (5 bases). CDR3 length equals 12 residues. The V end lost 7 bases, the J end lost 5 bases, and 9 bases lay between the germline ends. Looked up from germline, CDR1 is SNHLY and CDR2 is FYNNEI. CDR3 nucleotide sequence: TGTGCCAGCAAAACAGGTTATCAGCCCCAGCATTTT. Its translation: CASKTGYQPQHF.